This T cell receptor beta chain stems from a study of shared clonotypes between healthy human individuals. Data came from immunoSEQ multiplex PCR; TCRdb stores just in-frame clones and leaves some out. The data contain more than 2,000,000 clones, more than 80% of them singletons. Study outcomes and limitations: There were few donors, and this limited the genetic and exposure-history diversity represented. Sharing of clonotypes among donors was expected to vary with sequencing depth.

Concerning this clone: Its specificity is not known.

The clonotype comes from a man between 18 and 29 years old in good health. Some clones in this sample may be carry-over from other donors' samples. What was sequenced was naive CD4+ T cells from PBMCs. Subset indicated: CD45RA+ positively selected.

CDR3 nucleotide sequence: TGTGCCAGCAGCTTAGTACTGGATGGGCCCCAGCATTTT. This translates into CASSLVLDGPQHF. The V gene is TRBV7-2, the J gene TRBJ1-5; D remains unclear. The CDR3 has 13 residues. Trimming stripped 1 base from V and 9 bases from J, with 10 bases between. The germline V gene encodes CDR1 SGHTA and CDR2 FQGNSA.